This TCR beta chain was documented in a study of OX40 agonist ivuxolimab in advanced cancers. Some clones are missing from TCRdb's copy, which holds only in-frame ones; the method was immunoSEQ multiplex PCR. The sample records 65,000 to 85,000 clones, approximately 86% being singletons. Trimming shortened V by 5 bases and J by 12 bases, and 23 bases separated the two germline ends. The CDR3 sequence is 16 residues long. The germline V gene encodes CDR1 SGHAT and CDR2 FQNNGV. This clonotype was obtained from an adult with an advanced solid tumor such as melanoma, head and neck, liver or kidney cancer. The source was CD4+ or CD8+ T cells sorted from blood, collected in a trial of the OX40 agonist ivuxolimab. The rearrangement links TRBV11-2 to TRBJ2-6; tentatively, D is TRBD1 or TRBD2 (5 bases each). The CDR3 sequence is CASSPEPGTAAFVLTF. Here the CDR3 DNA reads TGTGCCAGCAGCCCTGAGCCCGGGACGGCAGCGTTCGTCCTGACTTTC.